This T cell receptor beta chain was obtained from a study of T cells in localized non-small cell lung cancer. The study's findings and limits: Heterogeneity cannot be ruled out, as sequencing used one tumor region only. Uninvolved adjacent lung showed peak T cell clonality, exceeding tumor. Prolonged overall survival went with higher T cell density in the blood. Adjacent lung held a median roughly 50 of the top 100 tumor clones.

This CDR3 contains 14 residues. The V gene's germline CDR1 is MGHDK and CDR2 SYGVNS. V lost 7 bases and J 3 bases, leaving 16 bases between the germline ends. This clone was counted only a few times. Its antigen is unknown. Assay: immunoSEQ multiplex PCR; the TCRdb copy retains only in-frame clones and omits some. Altogether thousands of clones are present, around 30% being singletons, with the ten largest covering over 9.5%. The J gene is TRBJ2-7, the V gene TRBV25-1; D possibly corresponds to TRBD2 (6 bases). This clonotype originated in a woman aged 40-69 years with stage III lung adenocarcinoma. The input for sequencing was lung tumor tissue, taken before any cancer treatment. The CDR3 DNA follows: TGTGCCAGCACCCCCCGGAGGGAAGGCTACGAGCAGTACTTC. Translating gives CASTPRREGYEQYF.